This section outlines one T cell receptor beta chain sequence together with its context. Its antigen is undetermined. The protocol was immunoSEQ multiplex PCR, while the TCRdb copy is restricted to in-frame clones and leaves out a portion. This repertoire shows about 350,000 clones, 85% to 90% found once; its top ten account for 5%. The sample is drawn from a study of Ad26.COV2.S vaccination and SARS-CoV-2 variants. On the study more broadly: The vaccine Ad26.COV2.S was put into the muscle once, or twice with 56 days between. Study-wide findings and caveats: Researchers reported similar non-spike TCR breadth in vaccine and placebo recipients.

Treatment defined: about 20 received Ad26.COV2.S at low or high dose, single or two shots; several received placebo; per-sample allocation not given. Samples came from day 63 after the first vaccine or placebo injection. Whoever gave the sample was an adult aged 18-55 years in Boston. Built on an Ad26 vector, the vaccine expressed Wuhan-strain SARS-CoV-2 spike. This TCR derives from a person between 18 and 65 years old who received the Ad26.COV2.S COVID-19 vaccine or a placebo. The starting material was peripheral blood, obtained in a trial of Ad26.COV2.S vaccine versus placebo.

The CDR3 coding sequence is TGTGCCAGCAGCTTAGCCAGGGAGCAGCCCCAGCATTTT. This codes for CASSLAREQPQHF. V and J are TRBV7-2 and TRBJ1-5, with a possible D match to TRBD1 (5 bases). In germline, CDR1 is SGHTA, CDR2 FQGNSA. The ends were cut back, 0 bases at V and 7 bases at J, with 7 bases in the middle. This CDR3 is 13 amino acids long. Looking up the rest from reference TRBV7-2 and TRBJ1-5 gives the full variable domain: GAGVSQSPSNKVTEKGKDVELRCDPISGHTALYWYRQSLGQGLEFLIYFQGNSAPDKSGLPSDRFSAERTGGSVSTLTIQRTQQEDSAVYLCASSLAREQPQHFGDGTRLSIL.